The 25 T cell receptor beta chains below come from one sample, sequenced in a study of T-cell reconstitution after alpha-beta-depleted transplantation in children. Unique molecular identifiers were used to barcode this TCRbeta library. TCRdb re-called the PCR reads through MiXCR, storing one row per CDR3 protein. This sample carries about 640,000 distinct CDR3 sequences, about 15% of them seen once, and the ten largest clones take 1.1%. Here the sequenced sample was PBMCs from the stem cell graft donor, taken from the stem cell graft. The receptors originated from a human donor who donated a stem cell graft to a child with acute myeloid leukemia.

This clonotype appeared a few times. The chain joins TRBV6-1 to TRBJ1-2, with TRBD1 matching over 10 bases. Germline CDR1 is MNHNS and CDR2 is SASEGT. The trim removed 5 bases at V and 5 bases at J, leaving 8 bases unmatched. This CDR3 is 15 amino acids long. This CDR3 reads CASSTRRTGGYGYTF. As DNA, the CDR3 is TGTGCCAGCAGTACCCGTCGGACAGGGGGGTATGGCTACACCTTC.

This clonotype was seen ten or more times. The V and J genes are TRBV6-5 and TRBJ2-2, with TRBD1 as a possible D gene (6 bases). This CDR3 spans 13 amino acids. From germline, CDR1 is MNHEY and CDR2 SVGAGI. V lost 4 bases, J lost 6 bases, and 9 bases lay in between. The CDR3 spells CASSFRQAGELFF. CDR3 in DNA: TGTGCCAGCAGTTTCCGACAGGCCGGGGAGCTGTTTTTT.

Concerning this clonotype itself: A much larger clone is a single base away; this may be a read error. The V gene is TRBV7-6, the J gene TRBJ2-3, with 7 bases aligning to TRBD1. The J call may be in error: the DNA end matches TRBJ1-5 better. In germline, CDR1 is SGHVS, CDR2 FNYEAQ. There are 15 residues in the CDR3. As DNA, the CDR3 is TGTGCCAGCAGCTCACAGGGGAAAAGCACAGATACGCAGCATTTT. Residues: CASSSQGKSTDTQHF.

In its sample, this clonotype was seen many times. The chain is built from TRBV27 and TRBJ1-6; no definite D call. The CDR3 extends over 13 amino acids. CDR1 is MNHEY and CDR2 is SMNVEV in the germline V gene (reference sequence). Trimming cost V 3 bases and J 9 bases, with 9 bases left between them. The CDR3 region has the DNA TGTGCCAGCAGTTTCGCCGACGGTTCACCCCTCCACTTT. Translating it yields CASSFADGSPLHF.

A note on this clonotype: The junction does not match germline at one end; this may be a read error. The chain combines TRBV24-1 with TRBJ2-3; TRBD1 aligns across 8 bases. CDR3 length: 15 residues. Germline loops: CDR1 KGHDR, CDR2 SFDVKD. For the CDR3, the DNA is TGTGCCACCGGTGACCGGGACAGGCCCACAGATACGCAGTATTTT. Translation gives CATGDRDRPTDTQYF.

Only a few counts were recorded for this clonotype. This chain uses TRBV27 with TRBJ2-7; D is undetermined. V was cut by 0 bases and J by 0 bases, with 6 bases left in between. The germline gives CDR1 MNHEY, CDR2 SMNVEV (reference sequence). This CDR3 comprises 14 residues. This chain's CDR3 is CASSLSPVSYEQYV. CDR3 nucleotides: TGTGCCAGCAGTTTATCACCCGTCTCCTACGAGCAGTACGTC.

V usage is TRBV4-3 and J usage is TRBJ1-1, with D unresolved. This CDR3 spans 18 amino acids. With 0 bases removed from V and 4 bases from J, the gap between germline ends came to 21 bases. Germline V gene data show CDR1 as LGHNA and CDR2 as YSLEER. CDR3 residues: CASSQEFGNEFGVTEAFF. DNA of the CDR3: TGCGCCAGCAGCCAAGAATTTGGGAACGAATTTGGCGTCACTGAAGCTTTCTTT.

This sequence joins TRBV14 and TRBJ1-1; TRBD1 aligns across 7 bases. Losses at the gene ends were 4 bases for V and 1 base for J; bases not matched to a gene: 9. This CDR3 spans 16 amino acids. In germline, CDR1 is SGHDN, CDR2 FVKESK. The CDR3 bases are TGTGCCAGCAGCCCCTGGACAGGCGGGAGGAACACTGAAGCTTTCTTT. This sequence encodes CASSPWTGGRNTEAFF.

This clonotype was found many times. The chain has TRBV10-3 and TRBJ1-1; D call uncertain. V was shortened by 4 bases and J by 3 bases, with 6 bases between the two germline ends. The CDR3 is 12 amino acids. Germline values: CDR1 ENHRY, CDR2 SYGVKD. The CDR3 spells CAISVSDTEAFF. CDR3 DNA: TGTGCCATCAGTGTGTCAGACACTGAAGCTTTCTTT.

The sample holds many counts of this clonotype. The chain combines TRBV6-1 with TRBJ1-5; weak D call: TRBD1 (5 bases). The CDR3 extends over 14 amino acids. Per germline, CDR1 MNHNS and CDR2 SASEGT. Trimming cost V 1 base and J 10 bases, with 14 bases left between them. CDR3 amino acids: CASSEDRRGRPQHF. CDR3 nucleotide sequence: TGTGCCAGCAGTGAAGATCGGAGGGGCCGTCCCCAGCATTTT.

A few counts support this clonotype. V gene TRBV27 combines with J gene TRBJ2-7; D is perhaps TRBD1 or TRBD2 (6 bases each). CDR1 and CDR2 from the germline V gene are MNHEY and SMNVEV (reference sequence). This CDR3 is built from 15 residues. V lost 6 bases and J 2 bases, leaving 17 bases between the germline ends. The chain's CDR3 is CASSSGGRAAYEQYV. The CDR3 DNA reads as TGTGCCAGCAGCTCCGGGGGCAGAGCGGCCTACGAGCAGTACGTC.

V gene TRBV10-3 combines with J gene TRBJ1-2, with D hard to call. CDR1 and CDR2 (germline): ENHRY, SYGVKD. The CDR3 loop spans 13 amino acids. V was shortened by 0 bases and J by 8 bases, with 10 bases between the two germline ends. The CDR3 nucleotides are TGTGCCATCAGTGAGTCGCCAGACGGCGGCTACACCTTC. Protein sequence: CAISESPDGGYTF.

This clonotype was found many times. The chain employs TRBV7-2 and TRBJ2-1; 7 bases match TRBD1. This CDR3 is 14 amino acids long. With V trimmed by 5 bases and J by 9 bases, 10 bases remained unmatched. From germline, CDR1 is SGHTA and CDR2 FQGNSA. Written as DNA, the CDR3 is TGTGCCAGCAGCCCTTTCCACAGGGGTGGTGAGCAGTTCTTC. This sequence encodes CASSPFHRGGEQFF.

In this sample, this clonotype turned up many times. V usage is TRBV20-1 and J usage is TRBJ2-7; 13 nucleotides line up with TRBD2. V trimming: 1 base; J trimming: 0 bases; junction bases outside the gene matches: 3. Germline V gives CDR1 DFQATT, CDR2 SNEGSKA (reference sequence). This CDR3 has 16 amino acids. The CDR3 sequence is CSARGLAGGFSYEQYF. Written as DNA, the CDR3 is TGCAGTGCTAGAGGACTAGCGGGGGGATTCTCCTACGAGCAGTACTTC.

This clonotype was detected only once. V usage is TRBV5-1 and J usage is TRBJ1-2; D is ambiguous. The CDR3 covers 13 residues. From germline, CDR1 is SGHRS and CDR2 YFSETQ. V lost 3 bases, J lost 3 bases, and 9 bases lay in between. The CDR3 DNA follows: TGCGCCAGCAGCTACGACATGTACTATGGCTACACCTTC. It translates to CASSYDMYYGYTF.

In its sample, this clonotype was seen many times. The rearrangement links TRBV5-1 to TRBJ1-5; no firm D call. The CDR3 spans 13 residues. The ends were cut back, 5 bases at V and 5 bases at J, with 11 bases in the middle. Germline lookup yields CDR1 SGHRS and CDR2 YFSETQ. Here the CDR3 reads CASSLEADQPQHF. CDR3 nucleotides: TGCGCCAGCAGTCTGGAGGCAGATCAGCCCCAGCATTTT.

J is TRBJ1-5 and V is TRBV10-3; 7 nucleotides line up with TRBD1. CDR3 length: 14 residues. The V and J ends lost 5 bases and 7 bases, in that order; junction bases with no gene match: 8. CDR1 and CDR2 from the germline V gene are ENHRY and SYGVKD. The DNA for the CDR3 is TGTGCCATCAGTATAGCAGGGGGTGAACAGCCCCAGCATTTT. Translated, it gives CAISIAGGEQPQHF.

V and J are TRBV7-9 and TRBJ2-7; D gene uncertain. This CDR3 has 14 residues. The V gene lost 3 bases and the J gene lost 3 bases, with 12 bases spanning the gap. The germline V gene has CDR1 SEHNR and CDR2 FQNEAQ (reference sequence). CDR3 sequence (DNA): TGTGCCAGCAGCTTCGTTTTGGCTGACTACGAGCAGTACTTC. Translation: CASSFVLADYEQYF.

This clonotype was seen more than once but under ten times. The CDR3 DNA reads TGTGCCAGCACCAAAGCTGGGGGGCCCTACGAGCAGTACGTC. This codes for CASTKAGGPYEQYV. V and J are TRBV7-9 and TRBJ2-7; D is possibly TRBD1 or TRBD2 (6 bases each). The V gene lost 7 bases and the J gene lost 2 bases, with 15 bases spanning the gap. Looked up from germline, CDR1 is SEHNR and CDR2 is FQNEAQ (reference sequence). CDR3 length: 14 residues.

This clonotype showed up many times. The CDR3 nucleotides are TGTGCCAGCTGGACAGGGCACACTGAAGCTTTCTTT. Translated: CASWTGHTEAFF. The chain links TRBV6-5 to TRBJ1-1; 8 nucleotides line up with TRBD1. The CDR3 length is 12 residues. The V and J ends lost 8 bases and 3 bases, in that order; junction bases with no gene match: 2. Germline-derived CDR1 and CDR2 are MNHEY and SVGAGI.

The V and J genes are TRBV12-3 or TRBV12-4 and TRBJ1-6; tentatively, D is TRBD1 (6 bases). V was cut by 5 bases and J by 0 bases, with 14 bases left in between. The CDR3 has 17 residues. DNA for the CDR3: TGTGCCAGCAGTCCCTACAGGGTCGGCTCCTATAATTCACCCCTCCACTTT. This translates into CASSPYRVGSYNSPLHF.

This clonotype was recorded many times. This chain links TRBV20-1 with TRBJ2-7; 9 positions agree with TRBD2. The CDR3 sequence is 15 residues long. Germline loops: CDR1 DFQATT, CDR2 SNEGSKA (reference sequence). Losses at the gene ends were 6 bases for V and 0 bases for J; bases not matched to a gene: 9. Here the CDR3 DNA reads TGCAGTGCCGCATGGCTAGCGGGAAGCTCCTACGAGCAGTACTTC. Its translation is CSAAWLAGSSYEQYF.

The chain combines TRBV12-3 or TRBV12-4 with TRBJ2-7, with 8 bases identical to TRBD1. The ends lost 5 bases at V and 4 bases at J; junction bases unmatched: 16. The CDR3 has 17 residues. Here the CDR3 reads CASSPPFLGQGKYEQYF. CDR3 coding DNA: TGTGCCAGCAGTCCCCCTTTTCTAGGACAGGGAAAGTACGAGCAGTACTTC.

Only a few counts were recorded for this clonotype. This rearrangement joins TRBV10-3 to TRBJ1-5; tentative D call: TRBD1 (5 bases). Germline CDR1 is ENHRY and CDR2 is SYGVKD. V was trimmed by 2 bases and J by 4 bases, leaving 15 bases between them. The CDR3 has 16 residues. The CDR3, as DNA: TGTGCCATCAGTGAGGGCTGGACACCGGAAAATCAGCCCCAGCATTTT. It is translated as CAISEGWTPENQPQHF.

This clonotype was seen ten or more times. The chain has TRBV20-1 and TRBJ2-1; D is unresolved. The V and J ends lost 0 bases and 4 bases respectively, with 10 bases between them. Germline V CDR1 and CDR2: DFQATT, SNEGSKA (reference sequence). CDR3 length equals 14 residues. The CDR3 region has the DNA TGCAGTGCTAGAGACCTAGGTCGGTACAATGAGCAGTTCTTC. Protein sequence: CSARDLGRYNEQFF.